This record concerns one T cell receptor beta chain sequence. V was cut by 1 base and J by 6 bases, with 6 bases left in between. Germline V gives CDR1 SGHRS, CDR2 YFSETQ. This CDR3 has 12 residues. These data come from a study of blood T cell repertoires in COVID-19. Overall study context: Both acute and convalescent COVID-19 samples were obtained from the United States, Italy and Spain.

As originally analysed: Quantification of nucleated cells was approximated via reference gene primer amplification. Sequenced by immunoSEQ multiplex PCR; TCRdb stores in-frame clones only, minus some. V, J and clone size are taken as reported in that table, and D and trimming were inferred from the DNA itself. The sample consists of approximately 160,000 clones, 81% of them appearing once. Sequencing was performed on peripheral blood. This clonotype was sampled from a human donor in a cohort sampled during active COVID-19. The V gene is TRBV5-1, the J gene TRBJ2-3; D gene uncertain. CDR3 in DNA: TGCGCCAGCAGCTTGCCCCCGGATACGCAGTATTTT. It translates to CASSLPPDTQYF.